This TCR beta chain was identified during a study of metastatic and nonmetastatic thyroid tumors. On the study more broadly: The study looked at repertoires side by side in blood and in tumor or nodule tissue from malignant and benign thyroid patients. Findings and limits, study-wide: Malignant thyroid tumors reportedly had TCR beta diversity that was significantly higher than in benign nodules, in blood and tumor.

The ends were cut back, 5 bases at V and 9 bases at J, with 14 bases in the middle. The V gene's germline CDR1 is LNHDA and CDR2 SQIVND (reference sequence). The CDR3 length is 13 residues. This clone was seen repeatedly, ten times or more. The antigen is undetermined. Each patient went into thyroid surgery without having received any treatment. Authors' methods: The study took CDR3 differences across clinicopathological groups and made a distant-metastasis classifier for papillary thyroid cancer from them. MiXCR was used by TCRdb to re-call the PCR reads. These V and J calls derive from TCRdb rather than the authors' analysis. The table has around 30,000 clones, 15% to 20% seen once; the top ten hold approximately 8.1%.

The chain recombines TRBV19 with TRBJ1-5, with D possibly matching TRBD1 (5 bases). The receptor's source is a female donor with papillary thyroid cancer or a benign thyroid nodule (not recorded which). Some clones in this sample may be carry-over from other donors' samples. Specimen: blood. The CDR3 protein is CASSGTELRPQHF. CDR3 bases: TGTGCCAGTAGTGGGACCGAACTCCGGCCCCAGCATTTT. Together with reference TRBV19 and TRBJ1-5, the CDR3 gives the full variable domain: DGGITQSPKYLFRKEGQNVTLSCEQNLNHDAMYWYRQDPGQGLRLIYYSQIVNDFQKGDIAEGYSVSREKKESFPLTVTSAQKNPTAFYLCASSGTELRPQHFGDGTRLSIL.